This is a list of T cell receptor beta chains from one sample in a study of cytomegalovirus exposure and HLA in healthy donors. Repertoires were generated with immunoSEQ multiplex PCR, while TCRdb's copy carries only in-frame clones and drops some. The data show fewer than 120,000 clones, with 65% to 85% seen just once and around 6.6% held by the top ten. What was sequenced was PBMCs. These receptors all come from a man aged 25-45 years in good health and CMV-seropositive. CDR3s include the opening cysteine and the closing phenylalanine or tryptophan. D genes are given only for firm matches. Not all rows give a size; the values are once, few, many and, for expanded clones, a class.

J: TRBJ2-1; V: TRBV29-1; size: NA; D: TRBD2; CDR3: CSVEGLAGQLSEQFF; DNA: TGCAGCGTTGAGGGACTAGCGGGGCAATTAAGCGAGCAGTTCTTC
J: TRBJ1-1; V: TRBV5-5; size: NA; D: NA; CDR3: CASSLSWDNYSF; DNA: TGTGCCAGCAGCTTGTCGTGGGACAACTACTCCTTT
J: TRBJ2-1; V: TRBV2; size: NA; D: TRBD1; CDR3: CASKVDRNTYNEQFF; DNA: TGTGCCAGCAAGGTGGACAGGAATACTTACAATGAGCAGTTCTTC
J: TRBJ1-4; V: TRBV6-1; size: NA; D: NA; CDR3: CASSDILTNEKLFF; DNA: TGTGCCAGCAGTGACATACTCACTAATGAAAAACTGTTTTTT
J: TRBJ1-6; V: TRBV4-3; size: NA; D: NA; CDR3: CASSQDHRDTLPLHF; DNA: TGCGCCAGCAGCCAGGACCATCGGGACACATTGCCCCTCCACTTT
J: TRBJ2-7; V: TRBV10-1; size: NA; D: NA; CDR3: CASSDWTHTGEQYF; DNA: TGCGCCAGCAGTGACTGGACTCATACCGGCGAGCAGTACTTC
J: TRBJ2-5; V: TRBV7-9; size: NA; D: TRBD2; CDR3: CASSLGPGGTQYF; DNA: TGTGCCAGCAGCTTAGGGCCGGGAGGGACCCAGTACTTC
J: TRBJ1-1; V: TRBV7-8; size: NA; D: NA; CDR3: CASSPTGFNTEAFF; DNA: TGTGCCAGCAGCCCGACGGGTTTCAACACTGAAGCTTTCTTT
J: TRBJ2-2; V: TRBV9; size: NA; D: NA; CDR3: CASSVAVGGDTGELFF; DNA: TGTGCCAGCAGCGTAGCTGTCGGGGGAGACACCGGGGAGCTGTTTTTT
J: TRBJ1-1; V: TRBV9; size: NA; D: NA; CDR3: CASSVVGGGETEAFF; DNA: TGTGCCAGCAGCGTAGTTGGGGGAGGGGAAACTGAAGCTTTCTTT
J: TRBJ2-1; V: TRBV19; size: NA; D: NA; CDR3: CASSIDRGTPYNEQFF; DNA: TGTGCCAGTAGTATAGATCGTGGGACACCCTACAATGAGCAGTTCTTC
J: TRBJ1-1; V: TRBV19; size: NA; D: TRBD1; CDR3: CAARTRGQRGEAFF; DNA: TGTGCCGCGCGTACCAGGGGGCAAAGAGGTGAAGCTTTCTTT
J: TRBJ2-5; V: TRBV7-2; size: once; D: NA; CDR3: CASSLDGLPGTQYF; DNA: TGTGCCAGCAGCTTAGATGGTCTTCCGGGGACCCAGTACTTC
J: TRBJ1-2; V: TRBV11-2; size: NA; D: TRBD1; CDR3: CASSSHPRDRGPANYGYTF; DNA: TGTGCCAGCAGCTCCCACCCCCGGGACAGGGGGCCTGCTAACTATGGCTACACCTTC
J: TRBJ2-7; V: TRBV15; size: NA; D: TRBD1; CDR3: CATSRDGTEKEQYF; DNA: TGTGCCACCAGCAGAGATGGGACAGAAAAGGAGCAGTACTTC
J: TRBJ2-7; V: TRBV6-1; size: NA; D: NA; CDR3: CASSEGSSYEQYF; DNA: TGTGCCAGCAGTGAAGGGAGCTCCTACGAGCAGTACTTC
J: TRBJ1-5; V: TRBV13; size: NA; D: NA; CDR3: CASSLGGGGNQPQHF; DNA: TGTGCCAGCAGCTTAGGCGGAGGGGGCAATCAGCCCCAGCATTTT
J: TRBJ2-1; V: TRBV5-1; size: NA; D: TRBD1; CDR3: CASSNGQGQYNEQFF; DNA: TGCGCCAGCAGCAACGGACAGGGGCAATACAATGAGCAGTTCTTC
J: TRBJ2-3; V: TRBV2; size: NA; D: NA; CDR3: CASSEFRNTDTQYF; DNA: TGTGCCAGCAGTGAATTCAGGAACACAGATACGCAGTATTTT
J: TRBJ1-2; V: TRBV5-6; size: NA; D: NA; CDR3: CASSSSDSLRGYTF; DNA: TGTGCCAGCAGCTCGTCTGACAGCCTTCGGGGCTACACCTTC
J: TRBJ1-3; V: TRBV11-1; size: NA; D: TRBD1; CDR3: CASSPGQALSGNTIYF; DNA: TGTGCCAGCAGCCCGGGACAGGCGTTATCTGGAAACACCATATATTTT
J: TRBJ1-1; V: TRBV19; size: NA; D: NA; CDR3: CASSPREPPEAFF; DNA: TGTGCCAGTAGTCCCCGGGAGCCCCCTGAAGCTTTCTTT
J: TRBJ2-5; V: TRBV11-2; size: NA; D: TRBD2; CDR3: CASSLGKSSGGAGRETQYF; DNA: TGTGCCAGCAGCTTAGGAAAGTCTAGCGGGGGGGCGGGGCGAGAGACCCAGTACTTC
J: TRBJ2-7; V: TRBV11-1; size: NA; D: TRBD1; CDR3: CASSLVSSRGPYEQYF; DNA: TGTGCCAGCAGCTTAGTGTCGTCCAGGGGGCCGTACGAGCAGTACTTC
J: TRBJ2-3; V: TRBV4-2; size: NA; D: TRBD2; CDR3: CASSQPTSGGPPDTQYF; DNA: TGTGCCAGCAGCCAACCGACTAGCGGGGGACCCCCAGATACGCAGTATTTT
J: TRBJ2-3; V: TRBV15; size: NA; D: NA; CDR3: CATRDLAGVNTDTQYF; DNA: TGTGCCACCAGGGACCTTGCAGGGGTGAACACAGATACGCAGTATTTT
J: TRBJ1-2; V: TRBV4-3; size: NA; D: NA; CDR3: CASSQGTANYGYTF; DNA: TGCGCCAGCAGCCAAGGGACAGCTAACTATGGCTACACCTTC
J: TRBJ1-3; V: TRBV30; size: once; D: NA; CDR3: CAWSVPGSGNTIYF; DNA: TGTGCCTGGAGTGTACCGGGTTCTGGAAACACCATATATTTT
J: TRBJ1-1; V: TRBV5-1; size: NA; D: TRBD1; CDR3: CASSRQGGGEAFF; DNA: TGCGCCAGCAGCCGACAGGGGGGTGGTGAAGCTTTCTTT
J: TRBJ1-2; V: TRBV2; size: NA; D: NA; CDR3: CASIRGEVYGYTF; DNA: TGTGCCAGCATCAGGGGCGAGGTCTATGGCTACACCTTC
J: TRBJ2-7; V: TRBV5-4; size: NA; D: TRBD2; CDR3: CASSPGLAGGNYEQYF; DNA: TGTGCCAGCAGCCCGGGACTAGCGGGGGGGAACTACGAGCAGTACTTC
J: TRBJ1-3; V: TRBV29-1; size: NA; D: NA; CDR3: CSVAFSGNTIYF; DNA: TGCAGCGTTGCGTTCTCTGGAAACACCATATATTTT
J: TRBJ1-1; V: TRBV9; size: few; D: NA; CDR3: CASSVAEGRTEAFF; DNA: TGTGCCAGCAGCGTAGCTGAAGGGAGGACTGAAGCTTTCTTT
J: TRBJ2-5; V: TRBV7-9; size: NA; D: TRBD1; CDR3: CASSLLAKTGGAETQYF; DNA: TGTGCCAGCAGCTTACTCGCTAAGACAGGGGGCGCGGAGACCCAGTACTTC
J: TRBJ2-7; V: TRBV4-1; size: NA; D: TRBD1; CDR3: CASSQGDSGSYEQYF; DNA: TGCGCCAGCAGCCAAGGGGACAGCGGCTCCTACGAGCAGTACTTC